Below are 5 T cell receptor beta chains sequenced from a single sample in a study of T cells after yellow fever vaccination. TCRdb passed the 5' RACE reads through MiXCR, listing each CDR3 protein once. Among about 580,000 distinct CDR3 sequences listed, 17% were seen once. Sample: PBMCs, taken 5 to 6 days after the first yellow fever vaccination. The receptors originated from a man between 18 and 29 years old who received the YFV17D yellow fever vaccine.

This clonotype was recorded a few times. DNA for the CDR3: TGCGCCAGCAGCCAAGATCGGGGGGGGAACTATGGCTACACCTTC. It is translated as CASSQDRGGNYGYTF. The chain combines TRBV4-1 with TRBJ1-2; tentatively, D is TRBD1 (5 bases). The CDR3 length is 15 residues. V was shortened by 0 bases and J by 2 bases, with 10 bases between the two germline ends. The germline V gene has CDR1 MGHRA and CDR2 YSYEKL.

This clonotype was counted a few times. V is TRBV28 and J is TRBJ2-3; weak D call: TRBD1 (5 bases). The germline V and J ends were trimmed by 9 bases and 7 bases, with 14 bases remaining between them. The CDR3 sequence is 12 residues long. Germline V gene sequence: CDR1 MDHEN, CDR2 SYDVKM. The CDR3: CASGAGLYTQYF. The CDR3 coding sequence is TGTGCCAGTGGGGCAGGGCTATATACGCAGTATTTT.

This clonotype came up a few times. The genes are TRBV23-1 and TRBJ2-1, with D possibly being TRBD1 (6 bases). TRBV23-1 falls under the ORF class, with uncertain function. Trimming stripped 3 bases from V and 2 bases from J, with 14 bases between. The CDR3 has 16 residues. Here the CDR3 DNA reads TGCGCCAGCAGTCAGGTGCAGGGGCCCCCCTACAATGAGCAGTTCTTC. The encoded protein is CASSQVQGPPYNEQFF.

V gene TRBV12-3 or TRBV12-4 combines with J gene TRBJ1-2, with 7 bases fitting TRBD1. The CDR3 has 14 residues. V was clipped by 6 bases and J by 2 bases; unmatched bases: 6. The chain's CDR3 is CASRLEQGNYGYTF. CDR3 bases: TGTGCCAGCAGGCTTGAACAGGGGAACTATGGCTACACCTTC.

This clonotype was counted between two and nine times. The chain combines TRBV4-1 with TRBJ2-2; 9 positions agree with TRBD1. Germline CDR1 MGHRA, CDR2 YSYEKL. V was pared by 1 base and J by 14 bases, with 20 bases of the junction left unmatched. The CDR3 has 18 amino acids. CDR3 in DNA: TGCGCCAGCAGCCAAGGGGAGACAGGGGGTATTGGATCGGGCGTCCTGTTTTTT. Residues: CASSQGETGGIGSGVLFF.